The clone carrying this TCR beta chain has a single count. Its target is not known. This entry is derived from a study of CD8+ T cells in alopecia areata. Points from the study as a whole: In scalp samples, resident alphabeta T cells of normal skin are also sequenced.

Patients with alopecia areata provided lesional scalp punch biopsies as well as peripheral blood. Separation by sorting yielded CD4+ and CD8+ T cells from PBMCs. V dropped 7 bases and J dropped 4 bases, with 12 bases sitting between them. The length of the CDR3 is 13 residues. Germline loops: CDR1 SEHNR, CDR2 FQNEAQ (reference sequence). In each case, RNA was isolated and then reverse transcribed into cDNA as the sequencing template. This table comes from immunoSEQ multiplex PCR, and its TCRdb copy is limited to in-frame clones, with some not included. Among 90,000 to 120,000 clones listed, 55% to 60% were seen once.

The TCR sequence derives from a human donor with alopecia areata. The material sequenced was NKG2D-low CD8+ T cells sorted from blood. The rearrangement links TRBV7-9 to TRBJ2-3; possibly TRBD1 or TRBD2 for D (5 bases each). The CDR3 nucleotides read TGTGCCAGCAACAAACTGGGGGCAGATACGCAGTATTTT. Amino acid sequence: CASNKLGADTQYF.